The entry below describes one TCR beta chain. The data originate from a study of blood T cell repertoires in COVID-19. The germline CDR1 and CDR2 sequences are SEHNR and FQNEAQ (reference sequence). J lost 1 base, V lost 6 bases, and 0 bases had no gene match. The CDR3 loop spans 13 amino acids. Sequencing used immunoSEQ multiplex PCR; TCRdb keeps in-frame clones, though not all of them. The sample shows approximately 210,000 clones, 85% to 90% of them seen only once. This TCR derives from a human donor in a cohort sampled during active COVID-19. The source material was peripheral blood. The chain uses TRBV7-9 and TRBJ2-3; 8 nucleotides agree with TRBD2. This CDR3 is CASRRGGTDTQYF. The CDR3 nucleotides read TGTGCCAGCAGGCGGGGGGGCACAGATACGCAGTATTTT.